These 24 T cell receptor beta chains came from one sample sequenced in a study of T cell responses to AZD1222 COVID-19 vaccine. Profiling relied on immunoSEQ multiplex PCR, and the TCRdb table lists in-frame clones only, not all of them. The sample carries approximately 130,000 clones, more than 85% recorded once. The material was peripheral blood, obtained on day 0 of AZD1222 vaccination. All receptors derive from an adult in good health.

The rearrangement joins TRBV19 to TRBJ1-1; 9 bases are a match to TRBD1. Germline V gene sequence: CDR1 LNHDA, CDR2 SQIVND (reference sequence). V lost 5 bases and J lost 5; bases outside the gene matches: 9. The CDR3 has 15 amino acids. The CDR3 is CASSSRTGGGTEAFF. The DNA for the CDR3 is TGTGCCAGTAGTTCCCGCACAGGGGGCGGGACTGAAGCTTTCTTT.

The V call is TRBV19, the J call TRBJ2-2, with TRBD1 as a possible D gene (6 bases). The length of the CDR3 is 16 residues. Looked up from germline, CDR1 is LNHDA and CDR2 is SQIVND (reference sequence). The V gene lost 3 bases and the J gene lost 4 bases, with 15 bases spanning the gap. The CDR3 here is CASSIAGVGVTGELFF. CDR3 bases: TGTGCCAGTAGTATCGCAGGGGTAGGGGTCACCGGGGAGCTGTTTTTT.

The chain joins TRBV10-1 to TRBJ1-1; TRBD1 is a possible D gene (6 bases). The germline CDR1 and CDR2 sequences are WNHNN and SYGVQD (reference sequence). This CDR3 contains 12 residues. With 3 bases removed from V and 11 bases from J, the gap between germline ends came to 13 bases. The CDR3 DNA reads TGCGCCAGCAGTGAAGAACAGGGAACGGCTTTCTTT. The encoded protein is CASSEEQGTAFF.

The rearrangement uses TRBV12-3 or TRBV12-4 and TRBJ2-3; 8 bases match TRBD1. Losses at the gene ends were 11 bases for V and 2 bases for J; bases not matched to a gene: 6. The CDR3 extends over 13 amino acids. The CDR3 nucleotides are TGTGCCTGCGGGACAGGAAACACAGATACGCAGTATTTT. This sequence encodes CACGTGNTDTQYF.

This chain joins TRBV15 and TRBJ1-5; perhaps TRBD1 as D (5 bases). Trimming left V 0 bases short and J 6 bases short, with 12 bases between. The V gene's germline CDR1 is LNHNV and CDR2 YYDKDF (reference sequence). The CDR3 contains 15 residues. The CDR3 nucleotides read TGTGCCACCAGCAGAGATACGGCAGGGAGTCAGCCCCAGCATTTT. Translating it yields CATSRDTAGSQPQHF.

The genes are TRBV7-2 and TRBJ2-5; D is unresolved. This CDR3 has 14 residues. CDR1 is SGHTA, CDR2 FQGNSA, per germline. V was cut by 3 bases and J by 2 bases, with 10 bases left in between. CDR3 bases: TGTGCCAGCAGCTTTGGCGGCCCTCAAGAGACCCAGTACTTC. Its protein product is CASSFGGPQETQYF. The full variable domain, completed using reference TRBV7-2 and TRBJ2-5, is GAGVSQSPSNKVTEKGKDVELRCDPISGHTALYWYRQSLGQGLEFLIYFQGNSAPDKSGLPSDRFSAERTGGSVSTLTIQRTQQEDSAVYLCASSFGGPQETQYFGPGTRLLVL.

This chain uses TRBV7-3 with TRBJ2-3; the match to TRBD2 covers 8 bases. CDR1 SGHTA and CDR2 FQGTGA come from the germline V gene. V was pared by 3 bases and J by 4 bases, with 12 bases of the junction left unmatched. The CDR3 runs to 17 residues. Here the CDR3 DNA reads TGTGCCAGCAGCTTGGACGCGGGGGGCCCAGTCTCAGATACGCAGTATTTT. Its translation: CASSLDAGGPVSDTQYF.

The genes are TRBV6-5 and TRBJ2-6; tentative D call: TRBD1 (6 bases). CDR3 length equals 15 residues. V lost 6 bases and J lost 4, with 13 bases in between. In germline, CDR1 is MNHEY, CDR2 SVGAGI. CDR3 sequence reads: CASSRTGTGANVLTF. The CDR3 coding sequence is TGTGCCAGCAGCCGTACAGGGACCGGGGCCAACGTCCTGACTTTC.

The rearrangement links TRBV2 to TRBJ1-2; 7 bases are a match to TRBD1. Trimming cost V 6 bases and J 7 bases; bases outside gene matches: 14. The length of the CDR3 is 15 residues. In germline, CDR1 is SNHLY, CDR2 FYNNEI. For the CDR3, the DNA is TGTGCCAGCAGACCACCAGGGGGTAGAAGGGGTGGCTACACCTTC. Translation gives CASRPPGGRRGGYTF.

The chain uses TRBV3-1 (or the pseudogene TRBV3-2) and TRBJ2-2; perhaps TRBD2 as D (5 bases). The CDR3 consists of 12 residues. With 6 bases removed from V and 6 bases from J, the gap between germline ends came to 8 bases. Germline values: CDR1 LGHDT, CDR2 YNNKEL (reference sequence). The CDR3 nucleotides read TGTGCCAGCAGAACGAGGGCCGGGGAGCTGTTTTTT. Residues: CASRTRAGELFF.

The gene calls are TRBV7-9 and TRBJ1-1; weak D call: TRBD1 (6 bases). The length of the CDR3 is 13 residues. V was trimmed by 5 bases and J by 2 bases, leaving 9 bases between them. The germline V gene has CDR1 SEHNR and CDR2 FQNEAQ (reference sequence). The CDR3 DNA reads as TGTGCCAGCAGCCGGGACATCAACACTGAAGCTTTCTTT. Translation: CASSRDINTEAFF.

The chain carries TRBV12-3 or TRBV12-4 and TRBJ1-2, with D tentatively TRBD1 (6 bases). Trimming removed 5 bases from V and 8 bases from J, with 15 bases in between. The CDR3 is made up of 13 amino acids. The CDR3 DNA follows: TGTGCCAGCAGTCACCTCAGGGGAGGCGGCTACACCTTC. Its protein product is CASSHLRGGGYTF.

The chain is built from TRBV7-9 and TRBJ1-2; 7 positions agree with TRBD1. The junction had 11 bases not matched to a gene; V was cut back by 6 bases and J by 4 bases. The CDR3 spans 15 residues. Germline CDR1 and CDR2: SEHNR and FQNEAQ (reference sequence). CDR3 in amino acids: CASSLTQGLLYGYTF. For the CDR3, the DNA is TGTGCCAGCAGTCTCACACAGGGGCTCCTCTATGGCTACACCTTC. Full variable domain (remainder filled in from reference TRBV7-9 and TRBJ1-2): DTGVSQNPRHKITKRGQNVTFRCDPISEHNRLYWYRQTLGQGPEFLTYFQNEAQLEKSRLLSDRFSAERPKGSFSTLEIQRTEQGDSAMYLCASSLTQGLLYGYTFGSGTRLTVV.

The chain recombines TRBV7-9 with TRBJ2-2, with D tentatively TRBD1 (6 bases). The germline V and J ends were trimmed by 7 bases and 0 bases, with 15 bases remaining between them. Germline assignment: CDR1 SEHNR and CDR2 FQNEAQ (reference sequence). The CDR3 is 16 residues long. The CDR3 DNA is TGTGCCAGCATCTCTCCGGGACAAACGAACACCGGGGAGCTGTTTTTT. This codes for CASISPGQTNTGELFF.

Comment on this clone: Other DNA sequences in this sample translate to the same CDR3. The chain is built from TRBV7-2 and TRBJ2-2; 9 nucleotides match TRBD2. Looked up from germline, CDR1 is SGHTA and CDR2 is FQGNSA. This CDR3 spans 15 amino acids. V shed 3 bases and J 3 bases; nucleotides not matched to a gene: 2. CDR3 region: CASSFAGGDTGELFF. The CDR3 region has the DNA TGTGCCAGCAGCTTCGCGGGGGGGGACACCGGGGAGCTGTTTTTT.

The CDR3 region is CASSLEQMNTEAFF. CDR3 bases: TGTGCCAGCAGCTTGGAACAGATGAACACTGAAGCTTTCTTT. The rearrangement joins TRBV5-8 to TRBJ1-1; D gene ambiguous. V gave up 0 bases and J gave up 0 bases, with 6 bases separating them. The CDR3 length is 14 residues. CDR1 is SGHTS and CDR2 is YDEGEE in the germline V gene. The variable domain in full, completed from reference TRBV5-8 and TRBJ1-1, reads EAGVTQSPTHLIKTRGQQATLRCSPISGHTSVYWYQQALGLGLQFLLWYDEGEERNRGNFPPRFSGRQFPNYSSELNVNALELEDSALYLCASSLEQMNTEAFFGQGTRLTVV.

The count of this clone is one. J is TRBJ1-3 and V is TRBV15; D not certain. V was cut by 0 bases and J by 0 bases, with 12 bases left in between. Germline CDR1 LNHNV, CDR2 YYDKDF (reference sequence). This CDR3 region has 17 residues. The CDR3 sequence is CATSREELQSSGNTIYF. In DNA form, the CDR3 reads TGTGCCACCAGCAGAGAGGAGTTACAAAGCTCTGGAAACACCATATATTTT.

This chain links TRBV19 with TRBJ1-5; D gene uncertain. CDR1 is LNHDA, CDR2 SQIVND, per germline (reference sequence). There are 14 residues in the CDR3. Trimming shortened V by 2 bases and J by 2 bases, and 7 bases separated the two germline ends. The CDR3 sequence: CASSIQVGNQPQHF. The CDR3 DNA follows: TGTGCCAGTAGTATACAGGTAGGCAATCAGCCCCAGCATTTT.

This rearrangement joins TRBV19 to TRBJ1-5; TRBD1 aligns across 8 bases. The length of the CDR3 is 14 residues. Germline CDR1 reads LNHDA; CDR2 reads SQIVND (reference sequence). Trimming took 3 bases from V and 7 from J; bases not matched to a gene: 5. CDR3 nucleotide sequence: TGTGCCAGTAGTATTCAGGGGGCTGGGCAGCCCCAGCATTTT. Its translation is CASSIQGAGQPQHF.

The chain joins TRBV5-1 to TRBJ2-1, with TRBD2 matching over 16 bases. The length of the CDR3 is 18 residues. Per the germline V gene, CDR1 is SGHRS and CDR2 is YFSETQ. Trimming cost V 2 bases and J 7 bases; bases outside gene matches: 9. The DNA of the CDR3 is TGCGCCAGCAGCTTTTACGGGACTAGCGGGGGGGCCCGTAATGAGCAGTTCTTC. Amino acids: CASSFYGTSGGARNEQFF.

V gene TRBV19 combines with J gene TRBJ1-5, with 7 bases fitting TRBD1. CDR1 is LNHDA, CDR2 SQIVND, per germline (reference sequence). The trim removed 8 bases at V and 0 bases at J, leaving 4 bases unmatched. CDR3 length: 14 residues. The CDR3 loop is CASWDSNSNQPQHF. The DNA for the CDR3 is TGTGCCAGTTGGGACAGCAATAGCAATCAGCCCCAGCATTTT.

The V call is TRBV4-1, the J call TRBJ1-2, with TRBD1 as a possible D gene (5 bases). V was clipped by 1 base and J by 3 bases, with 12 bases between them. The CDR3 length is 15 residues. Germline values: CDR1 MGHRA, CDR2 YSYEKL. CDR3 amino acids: CASSQGRGGDYGYTF. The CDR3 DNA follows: TGCGCCAGCAGCCAAGGGAGGGGTGGCGACTATGGCTACACCTTC.

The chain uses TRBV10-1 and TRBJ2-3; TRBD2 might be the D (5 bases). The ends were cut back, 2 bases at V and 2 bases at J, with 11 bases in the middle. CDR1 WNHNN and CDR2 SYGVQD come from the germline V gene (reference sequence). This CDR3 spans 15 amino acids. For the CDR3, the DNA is TGCGCCAGCAGTGAGGGCCGGGATCCCACAGATACGCAGTATTTT. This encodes CASSEGRDPTDTQYF.

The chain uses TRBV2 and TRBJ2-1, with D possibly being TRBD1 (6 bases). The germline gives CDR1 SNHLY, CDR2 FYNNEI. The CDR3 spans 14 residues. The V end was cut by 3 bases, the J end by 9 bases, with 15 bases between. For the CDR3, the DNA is TGTGCCAGCAGTGAGTTCAGGACCAGGGGTGAGCAGTTCTTC. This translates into CASSEFRTRGEQFF.